The T cell receptor (beta chain) under discussion was sequenced for a study of STAT5B mutations in CD4+ large granular lymphocyte leukemia (dated by TCRdb to the early 2020s). Some background on the complete study: Among healthy controls, the CDR3 'QG' motif was associated with a particular HLA allele. The study compared the TCRbeta repertoires of patients with CD4+ T-cell large granular lymphocyte leukemia against the TCRbeta repertoires of healthy blood donors. Flow cytometry on FACSCanto II or FACSVerse showed that the purified fractions were more than 95% pure among lymphocytes. General findings and caveats noted by the study authors: Compared with healthy CD4+ repertoires, CD4-sorted patient repertoires appeared more clonal, and this difference remained even after the putative leukemic clones were removed. Each patient's main leukemic clonotypes were private, but around 27% of these clonotypes showed up at low frequency in the non-leukemic repertoires of other patients. TRBV06-family usage was enriched among the top patient clones (8/27) compared with healthy controls (2/35). The data were not HLA-matched, and the higher clonality in CD4+ T-LGLL than in CD8+ T-LGLL could be due to the relatively small sample size.

Buffy coats from 37 blood donors, supplied by the Finnish Red Cross blood service, were used as healthy controls. All TCR-sequenced material derived from peripheral blood: patient blood samples and healthy donor buffy coats. Ficoll-Hypaque gradient centrifugation was used to isolate peripheral blood mononuclear cells. CD4+ cells were purified magnetically from the buffy coats of healthy controls. The Gentra Puregene Cell and Tissue kit was used to extract genomic DNA, and a Qubit 2.0 fluorometer was used to measure the amount of genomic DNA. TCRbeta rearrangements were sequenced from genomic DNA using the immunoSEQ assay at survey resolution. In the paper's pipeline: In the TCR sequencing data, the lowest productive clonotype frequency that could be detected was 2.59 x 10-5. Only productive TCRbeta rearrangements, defined as complete and in-frame sequences, were included in the analyses. Clonality for each sample was calculated as Simpson clonality in the immunoSEQ Analyzer version 3.0. Clones were categorized by frequency as very rare, small, medium, large (1-20%) or hyperexpanded (>20%). OLGA 1.2.3 estimated generation probabilities, VDJtools produced V-gene circos plots, VDJdb was queried for specificities, and GLIPH identified CDR3 motifs. TCRdb re-hosts the immuneACCESS table, in-frame sequences only. Its copies lack some clones; in the studies checked, an unresolved V gene accounts for under half of them, and the cause for the rest is not known. D and trimming come from the DNA, and the V and J calls and clone size come from that table. For this sample there are approximately 24,000 clones; around 72% appear just once. Of the sample, approximately 0.69% is held by the ten largest clones.

Here V drops 0 bases and J drops 5 bases, and the junction holds 7 bases not matched to any gene. The CDR1 and CDR2 encoded by the germline V gene are ENHRY and SYGVKD. There are 16 amino acids in the CDR3, from cysteine to phenylalanine inclusive. Left in the record is the CDR3 DNA by itself, 48 bases read in frame from the first base. Concerning this clone: This receptor's antigen is unknown. Base quality data are lacking; no much larger clone is found one base away.

The source material was CD4+ T cells from blood buffy coats. The chain couples TRBV10-3 to TRBJ2-1; the central 7 bases match TRBD2. This TCR was recovered from a human donor in good health. The DNA is as follows: TGTGCCATCAGTGAGTCGCGGGGGTCCGGGGACAATGAGCAGTTCTTC. This encodes CAISESRGSGDNEQFF.